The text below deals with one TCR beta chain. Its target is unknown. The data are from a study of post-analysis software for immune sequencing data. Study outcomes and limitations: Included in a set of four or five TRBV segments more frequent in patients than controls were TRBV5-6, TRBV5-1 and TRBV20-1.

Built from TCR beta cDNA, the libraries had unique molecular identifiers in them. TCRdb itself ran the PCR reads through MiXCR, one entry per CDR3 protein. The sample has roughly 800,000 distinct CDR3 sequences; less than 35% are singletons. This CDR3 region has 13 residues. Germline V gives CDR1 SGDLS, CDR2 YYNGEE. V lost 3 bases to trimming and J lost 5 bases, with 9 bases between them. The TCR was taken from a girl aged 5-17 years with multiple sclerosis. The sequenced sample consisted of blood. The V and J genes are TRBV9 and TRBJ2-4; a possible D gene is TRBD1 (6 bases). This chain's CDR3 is CASSAEGENIQYF. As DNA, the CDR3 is TGTGCCAGCAGCGCCGAGGGGGAAAACATTCAGTACTTC.